One TCR beta chain is described in this entry. Other DNA sequences from this sample encode an identical CDR3 as well. V was pared by 3 bases and J by 0 bases, with 10 bases between. This CDR3 has 15 residues. Germline V gene sequence: CDR1 LNHDA, CDR2 SQIVND (reference sequence). This record belongs to a study of blood T cell repertoires in COVID-19. Looking at the study overall: Whether acute or convalescent, the COVID-19 samples came from the United States, Italy and Spain. Sources were T cells, B-cell-depleted T cells, or PBMCs; the material itself was cDNA or gDNA.

Produced via immunoSEQ multiplex PCR; TCRdb's table is partial and in-frame only. The sample shows more than 250,000 clones, about nine tenths of them seen only once. The sample was peripheral blood. This sequence originates from a woman in her forties or fifties with COVID-19, enrolled during active disease. The V and J genes are TRBV19 and TRBJ2-3; D is perhaps TRBD2 (7 bases). The CDR3 DNA reads as TGTGCCAGTAGTATGGGAGGGGGGAGCACAGATACGCAGTATTTT. This encodes CASSMGGGSTDTQYF.